One sample yielded the 2 T cell receptor beta chains listed below, sequenced in a study of blood T cell repertoires in COVID-19. Assay: immunoSEQ multiplex PCR; the TCRdb copy retains only in-frame clones and omits some. The sample contains 150,000 to 200,000 clones, roughly nine tenths of which appear only once. The material sequenced was PBMCs or T cells enriched from blood (not recorded which). All receptors derive from a woman in her 30s who had recovered from COVID-19.

V and J are TRBV9 and TRBJ1-2; D is possibly TRBD1 (5 bases). Germline CDR1 and CDR2: SGDLS and YYNGEE. This CDR3 has 15 amino acids. The V end was cut by 0 bases, the J end by 1 base, with 10 bases between. The DNA of the CDR3 is TGTGCCAGCAGCGTAGCGGGGGGGATTAACTATGGCTACACCTTC. This encodes CASSVAGGINYGYTF.

The V gene is TRBV19, the J gene TRBJ1-3; 7 positions match TRBD1. The CDR3 loop spans 16 amino acids. CDR1 LNHDA and CDR2 SQIVND come from the germline V gene (reference sequence). V lost 6 bases and J lost 3; bases outside the gene matches: 11. CDR3 loop: CASRTHRGTYGNTIYF. In DNA form, the CDR3 reads TGTGCCAGTAGAACCCACAGGGGAACTTATGGAAACACCATATATTTT.